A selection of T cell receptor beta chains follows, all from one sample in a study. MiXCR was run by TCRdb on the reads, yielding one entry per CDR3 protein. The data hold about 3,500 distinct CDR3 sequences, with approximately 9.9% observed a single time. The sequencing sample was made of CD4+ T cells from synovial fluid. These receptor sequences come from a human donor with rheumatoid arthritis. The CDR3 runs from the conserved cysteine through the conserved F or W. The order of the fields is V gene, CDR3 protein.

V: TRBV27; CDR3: CASSRGQGYSNQPQHF
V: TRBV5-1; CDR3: CASSLARGNTGELFF
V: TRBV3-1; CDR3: CASSRLGRTEAFF
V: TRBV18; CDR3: CASSQDPYNEQFF